This T cell receptor beta chain was retrieved from a study of metastatic and nonmetastatic thyroid tumors. Overall study: Repertoire comparison spanned blood and tumor or nodule tissue of malignant and benign thyroid patients.

All patients were treatment-naive before thyroid surgery. Authors' methods: It was from CDR3 differences across clinicopathological groups that a distant-metastasis classifier for papillary thyroid cancer was built. TCRdb re-analyzed the PCR reads using MiXCR. The authors' filters were not applied to this entry. The sample has tens of thousands of clones; around 25% are singletons. The sample holds many counts of this clone. Antigen unknown. The junction differs from germline at one of its ends, possibly a read error. The CDR3 runs 16 residues. Germline CDR1 and CDR2: SSHAT and FNYEAQ (reference sequence). Study findings and constraints: For both blood and tumor, malignant thyroid tumors reportedly showed significantly higher TCR beta diversity than benign nodules did.

The rearrangement uses TRBV7-7 and TRBJ2-6; TRBD1 or TRBD2 may be the D gene (6 bases each). Sample: blood. The receptor was derived from a female donor with papillary thyroid cancer or a benign thyroid nodule (not recorded which). Some clones in this sample may be carry-over from other donors' samples. CDR3 loop: CASSPVGGTGANVLTF. The CDR3 DNA reads as TGTGCTAGCAGCCCCGTGGGGGGCACTGGGGCCAACGTCCTGACTTTC.